The entry below gives a single T cell receptor (beta chain) sequence along with its context. The antigen this receptor binds is unknown. The sample originates from a study of CXCR3-negative and CXCR3-positive naive CD8 T cells (dated by TCRdb to between 2019 and 2020). Broadly, across the study: In total, about 130 million TRB reads were obtained, which works out to roughly 1.5 +/- 0.3 million reads per library. Diversity and physicochemical repertoire analyses were performed on 11 donors pooled from two independent experiments. TRBV-TRBJ cluster analysis included naive subsets from roughly 5 donors and memory cells from 3 donors. Study-wide conclusions, independent of this receptor: Because surface CD5, which is linked to self-reactivity in mice, was comparable between the naive subsets, TCR interaction strength was also inferred from TRB CDR3 physicochemical properties. Repertoire diversity was comparably high in both naive subsets but much lower in memory CD8+ T cells. Within the same donor, TRBV-TRBJ usage looked similar between naive CXCR3-negative and CXCR3-positive cells, but memory cells had distinct patterns. Freshly isolated PBMCs were used for most assays because CXCR3 expression partially decreased after cryopreservation. Compared with CXCR3-negative naive cells, CXCR3-positive naive cells had TRB CDR3s with higher hydrophobicity (lower Kidera factor 4), lower energy, and higher strength and volume indices.

Sequencing was performed on a NextSeq 550. The Human TCR Profiling Kit (MiLaboratory) was used to prepare UMI-labeled 5' RACE TRB cDNA libraries. cDNA synthesis used the entire amount of extracted RNA, and PCR amplification then used the entire amount of cDNA produced. Libraries were prepared in parallel with an identical number of PCR cycles. The paper's data handling went like this. With a minimum of two reads required per UMI, MIGEC and MiXCR pulled out about 50,000 +/- 10,000 unique UMI-labeled TRB cDNA molecules from each library. Each library averaged approximately 40,000 +/- 10,000 functional in-frame TRB CDR3 nucleotide clonotypes without stop codons. After each sample was downsampled to 5000 UMI-labeled TRB molecules, VDJtools was used to calculate diversity metrics such as normalized Shannon-Wiener and Chao1. For the central five CDR3 residues, VDJtools calculated physicochemical properties weighted by clonotype size, namely interaction energy, strength, volume and Kidera factor 4. TCRdb reprocessed the raw reads; every CDR3 protein sequence is a single record, and DNA is not supplied. In this record, the V and J calls reflect TCRdb's handling and not the investigators' own analysis. The sample table on file contains approximately 83,000 distinct CDR3 sequences. Of the sample, 1.5% to 2% falls within the top ten clones.

Each CD8+ T cell subset was flow-sorted in triplicate, with roughly 310,000 cells per subset placed directly into RLT lysis buffer. To exclude memory contaminants, naive CD8+ T cells were stringently defined as CD45RO-CCR7+CD27+CD95-. Peripheral blood mononuclear cells were isolated from buffy coats by standard density gradient centrifugation. Naive CXCR3-negative and CXCR3-positive CD8+ T cells were flow-sorted using a FACSAria III. An RNeasy Mini Kit was used to extract total RNA from the sorted cells. The CDR3 sequence holds 13 residues, the cysteine and phenylalanine included. Only the protein is on record. Reading the germline V gene gives CDR1 SQVTM and CDR2 ANQGSEA.

This clonotype was obtained from a human donor in good health. Some clones in this sample may be carry-over from other donors' samples. Sequencing input: naive CXCR3- CD8+ T cells from blood. The cell subset or site label here, explained by the study, means: CD45RO-CCR7+CD27+CD95- naive CD8+ T cells lacking CXCR3 (TNR3-). The receptor chain draws on TRBV29-1 and TRBJ2-6; TCRdb's D gene call, TRBD1, goes unchecked for lack of DNA. For the CDR3, the sequence is CSVAGPGANVLTF.